This T cell receptor (beta chain) was captured by sequencing in a study of shared clonotypes between healthy human individuals. In the naive CD8 group, cells lacked CD45RO and were positively selected for CCR7, so terminally differentiated effector memory CD45RA+ cells were left out. Data came from immunoSEQ multiplex PCR; TCRdb stores just in-frame clones and leaves some out. The sample consists of roughly 590,000 clones, nearly 97% of them appearing once. The junction had 6 bases not matched to a gene; V was cut back by 7 bases and J by 5 bases. Germline V gives CDR1 MDHEN, CDR2 SYDVKM. The CDR3 is 15 amino acids.

This TCR came from a woman aged 25 to 39 in good health. Sequenced material: naive CD8+ T cells sorted from blood. The chain links TRBV28 to TRBJ2-2; 11 bases are shared with TRBD2. CDR3 in amino acids: CASNPGLAVTGELFF. DNA of the CDR3: TGTGCCAGCAACCCGGGACTAGCGGTTACCGGGGAGCTGTTTTTT.